Below are 28 T cell receptor beta chains sequenced from a single sample in a study of blood T cells in healthy people across ages. With a J-beta primer mix and a sample-barcoded 5' primer, a second PCR ran 7 to 11 cycles. TCRdb reprocessed the 5' RACE reads with MiXCR, giving one entry per CDR3 protein. The data contain 550,000 to 700,000 distinct CDR3 sequences, 27% of them singletons. Material for sequencing was blood. These receptors all stem from a woman between 65 and 79 years old in good health.

J is TRBJ1-2 and V is TRBV9; tentative D call: TRBD1 (6 bases). CDR3 length: 14 amino acids. The germline V and J ends were trimmed by 3 bases and 3 bases, with 12 bases remaining between them. Germline values: CDR1 SGDLS, CDR2 YYNGEE. The DNA of the CDR3 is TGTGCCAGCAGCGCACAGGGTAACGACTATGGCTACACCTTC. This translates into CASSAQGNDYGYTF.

V is TRBV7-2 and J is TRBJ1-2; D gene ambiguous. In germline, CDR1 is SGHTA, CDR2 FQGNSA. V lost 0 bases and J lost 4, with 9 bases in between. This CDR3 is built from 14 residues. CDR3 nucleotides: TGTGCCAGCAGCTTAGCTGTCAGGCCCTATGGCTACACCTTC. Translating gives CASSLAVRPYGYTF.

Concerning this clonotype itself: At one end the junction does not follow the germline gene, possibly because of a read error. The V call is TRBV15, the J call TRBJ2-1; D not resolved. The germline CDR1 and CDR2 sequences are LNHNV and YYDKDF (reference sequence). CDR3 length equals 11 residues. Here the CDR3 DNA reads TGTGCCACCAGCACGTACAATGAGCAGTTCTTT. Translation: CATSTYNEQFF. Full variable domain (rest looked up from reference TRBV15 and TRBJ2-1): DAMVIQNPRYQVTQFGKPVTLSCSQTLNHNVMYWYQQKSSQAPKLLFHYYDKDFNNEADTPDNFQSRRPNTSFCFLDIRSPGLGDTAMYLCATSTYNEQFFGPGTRLTVL.

The chain uses TRBV2 and TRBJ2-7; 11 nucleotides match TRBD2. Looked up from germline, CDR1 is SNHLY and CDR2 is FYNNEI. This CDR3 has 15 residues. The ends lost 5 bases at V and 6 bases at J; junction bases unmatched: 9. The CDR3 loop reads CASSKLSGGAGEQYF. CDR3 bases: TGTGCCAGCAGTAAACTTAGCGGGGGGGCCGGCGAGCAGTACTTC.

This clonotype was seen more than once but under ten times. This chain connects TRBV7-2 to TRBJ2-7; D not certain. V was cut by 2 bases and J by 5 bases, with 10 bases left in between. The germline CDR1 and CDR2 sequences are SGHTA and FQGNSA. This CDR3 is built from 13 residues. The CDR3 is CASSLRARNEQYF. As DNA, the CDR3 is TGTGCCAGCAGCTTACGGGCAAGAAACGAGCAGTACTTC.

This clonotype was detected a few times. CDR3 residues: CASSSQSSNYGYTF. The CDR3 DNA follows: TGTGCCAGCAGCTCCCAGTCGTCTAACTATGGCTACACCTTC. This rearrangement joins TRBV7-9 to TRBJ1-2; D gene unclear. Deletions cut 4 bases from V and 0 bases from J, with 9 bases between. This CDR3 is built from 14 residues. Germline V CDR1 and CDR2: SEHNR, FQNEAQ (reference sequence). The whole variable domain, remainder taken from reference TRBV7-9 and TRBJ1-2, is DTGVSQNPRHKITKRGQNVTFRCDPISEHNRLYWYRQTLGQGPEFLTYFQNEAQLEKSRLLSDRFSAERPKGSFSTLEIQRTEQGDSAMYLCASSSQSSNYGYTFGSGTRLTVV.

This clonotype was counted between two and nine times. The rearrangement links TRBV3-1 to TRBJ2-1; D is possibly TRBD2 (5 bases). V was pared by 1 base and J by 4 bases, with 8 bases between. Germline values: CDR1 LGHDT, CDR2 YNNKEL (reference sequence). The CDR3 is made up of 14 amino acids. The CDR3 coding sequence is TGTGCCAGCAGCCAAGCGCGAGGGTACAATGAGCAGTTCTTC. Its translation is CASSQARGYNEQFF.

This chain links TRBV7-2 with TRBJ1-1; D is unresolved. The CDR3 runs 17 residues. Germline CDR1 SGHTA, CDR2 FQGNSA. V shed 2 bases and J shed 0 bases, with 16 bases lying between them. This CDR3 reads CASSLWAVELVNTEAFF. CDR3 DNA sequence: TGTGCCAGCAGCTTATGGGCCGTCGAGTTAGTGAACACTGAAGCTTTCTTT. The full variable domain, in which reference TRBV7-2 and TRBJ1-1 provide the parts outside the CDR3, is GAGVSQSPSNKVTEKGKDVELRCDPISGHTALYWYRQSLGQGLEFLIYFQGNSAPDKSGLPSDRFSAERTGGSVSTLTIQRTQQEDSAVYLCASSLWAVELVNTEAFFGQGTRLTVV.

CDR3 sequence: CSVSRGGNIQYF. The CDR3 DNA sequence: TGCAGCGTTTCCCGGGGGGGAAACATTCAGTACTTC. V and J are TRBV29-1 and TRBJ2-4; 8 bases align to TRBD2. The length of the CDR3 is 12 residues. V lost 5 bases, J lost 6 bases, and 3 bases stayed unmatched. Germline CDR1 SQVTM, CDR2 ANQGSEA.

The rearrangement uses TRBV7-2 and TRBJ2-5; tentatively, D is TRBD2 (5 bases). V dropped 8 bases and J dropped 4 bases, with 20 bases sitting between them. Germline CDR1 SGHTA, CDR2 FQGNSA. This CDR3 contains 15 residues. This CDR3 reads CASGSKGPSRETQYF. For the CDR3, the DNA is TGTGCCAGCGGCTCCAAGGGCCCTAGCAGAGAGACCCAGTACTTC.

This clonotype was recorded at least ten times. The chain joins TRBV7-6 to TRBJ2-1; perhaps TRBD2 as D (5 bases). The germline gives CDR1 SGHVS, CDR2 FNYEAQ. This CDR3 has 16 amino acids. The germline V and J ends were trimmed by 5 bases and 1 base, with 15 bases remaining between them. CDR3 residues: CASSPEAEGSYNEQFF. CDR3 coding DNA: TGTGCCAGCAGCCCCGAGGCAGAGGGTTCCTACAATGAGCAGTTCTTC.

This clonotype was picked up a small number of times. The chain carries TRBV20-1 and TRBJ1-5; TRBD1 aligns across 10 bases. CDR3 length: 15 amino acids. V gave up 2 bases and J gave up 3 bases; unmatched junction bases: 4. The germline V gene encodes CDR1 DFQATT and CDR2 SNEGSKA (reference sequence). The DNA for the CDR3 is TGCAGTGCTAGATCGACAGGGGGCCCCAATCAGCCCCAGCATTTT. It specifies CSARSTGGPNQPQHF.

This clonotype was recorded a few times. The genes are TRBV11-2 and TRBJ1-2; maybe TRBD1 (6 bases). CDR1 and CDR2 (germline): SGHAT, FQNNGV. The CDR3 is 15 amino acids. Trimming cost V 6 bases and J 1 base, with 15 bases left between them. The CDR3 coding sequence is TGTGCCAGCAGTCCGGGGGGGGCGAATAACTATGGCTACACCTTC. Translation gives CASSPGGANNYGYTF.

This clonotype came up a few times. This rearrangement joins TRBV20-1 to TRBJ1-5; 10 bases map to TRBD1. Per germline, CDR1 DFQATT and CDR2 SNEGSKA (reference sequence). The CDR3 contains 17 residues. The trim removed 5 bases at V and 1 base at J, leaving 11 bases unmatched. CDR3 residues: CSAAPGTGAVSNQPQHF. The DNA of the CDR3 is TGCAGTGCTGCCCCCGGGACAGGGGCCGTCAGCAATCAGCCCCAGCATTTT.

The gene calls are TRBV12-3 or TRBV12-4 and TRBJ2-7; D gene uncertain. V was cut by 6 bases and J by 2 bases, with 11 bases left in between. CDR3 length: 13 amino acids. DNA of the CDR3: TGTGCCAGCAGCCCTCATCGTACCTACGAGCAGTACTTC. Its protein is CASSPHRTYEQYF.

The J gene is TRBJ1-5, the V gene TRBV7-3; D is unclear. Germline V gene data show CDR1 as SGHTA and CDR2 as FQGTGA. The CDR3 totals 13 residues. V was trimmed by 5 bases and J by 9 bases, leaving 14 bases between them. CDR3 sequence (DNA): TGTGCCAGCAGCACCACAGATCTTGGGCCCCAGCATTTT. Translating gives CASSTTDLGPQHF.

The J gene is TRBJ2-7, the V gene TRBV6-5; the D gene is possibly TRBD2 (6 bases). The CDR3 is 15 residues long. Per the germline V gene, CDR1 is MNHEY and CDR2 is SVGAGI. Trimming stripped 4 bases from V and 3 bases from J, with 16 bases between. DNA for the CDR3: TGTGCCAGCAGTTTCGGGGAGGTAGGAATCTACGAGCAGTACTTC. Protein product: CASSFGEVGIYEQYF.

Only a few counts were recorded for this clonotype. The junction differs from germline at one of its ends, possibly a read error. The CDR3 DNA reads as TGTGCCAGCAATCTGGGACAGGGTGTCAACAATAAGCAGTTCTTC. Amino acids: CASNLGQGVNNKQFF. This chain uses TRBV2 with TRBJ2-1; TRBD1 aligns across 9 bases. The CDR3 has 15 amino acids. From germline, CDR1 is SNHLY and CDR2 FYNNEI.

The chain is built from TRBV7-2 and TRBJ1-5; no clear D. The germline gives CDR1 SGHTA, CDR2 FQGNSA. The CDR3 runs to 13 residues. V lost 7 bases, J lost 5 bases, and 12 bases lay in between. The CDR3 is CASTPDRHQPQHF. CDR3 sequence (DNA): TGTGCCAGCACGCCCGACCGGCATCAGCCCCAGCATTTT.

This clonotype was seen a few times. CDR3 amino acids: CASRPPGTGGAGGYTF. CDR3 sequence (DNA): TGTGCCAGCAGGCCGCCCGGGACAGGGGGCGCGGGTGGCTACACCTTC. V is TRBV6-1 and J is TRBJ1-2, with 12 bases identical to TRBD1. The CDR3 has 16 amino acids. The germline V gene encodes CDR1 MNHNS and CDR2 SASEGT. V gave up 6 bases and J gave up 7 bases; unmatched junction bases: 12.

This clonotype occurred a few times. The rearrangement joins TRBV6-6 to TRBJ1-4; maybe TRBD1 (5 bases). Germline V gives CDR1 MNHNY, CDR2 SVGAGI (reference sequence). This CDR3 comprises 14 residues. The V end was cut by 6 bases, the J end by 6 bases, with 14 bases between. CDR3 in DNA: TGTGCCAGCAGAATCCGACAGCGCTATGAAAAACTGTTTTTT. Protein: CASRIRQRYEKLFF.

J is TRBJ2-5 and V is TRBV7-9, with 9 bases that match TRBD1. J lost 1 base, V lost 6 bases, and 3 bases had no gene match. The CDR3 totals 14 residues. Germline values: CDR1 SEHNR, CDR2 FQNEAQ (reference sequence). CDR3 sequence (DNA): TGTGCCAGCAGTAAACAGGGGGCCCAAGAGACCCAGTACTTC. Translating it yields CASSKQGAQETQYF.

This clonotype was observed a few times. Relative to the germline gene, one junction end is altered; a read error may explain this. The J gene is TRBJ1-2, the V gene TRBV5-1, with D possibly TRBD1 on 5 matching bases. Germline CDR1 and CDR2: SGHRS and YFSETQ. The CDR3 covers 14 residues. The CDR3 DNA sequence: TGCGCCAGCAGCCGGGAGGGGACGGAACCTGGCCACACCTTC. This encodes CASSREGTEPGHTF.

This rearrangement joins TRBV7-9 to TRBJ2-5; D perhaps matches TRBD2 (7 bases). The end of the DNA aligns better with TRBJ2-1, so the J call may be wrong. CDR1 is SEHNR, CDR2 FQNEAQ, per germline (reference sequence). This CDR3 has 14 residues. CDR3 in amino acids: CASNRGATYNEQFF. The CDR3 nucleotides are TGTGCCAGCAACCGGGGGGCAACCTACAATGAGCAGTTCTTC.

This rearrangement joins TRBV2 to TRBJ2-2; 7 nucleotides match TRBD2. The junction had 11 bases not matched to a gene; V was cut back by 3 bases and J by 4 bases. Germline CDR1 SNHLY, CDR2 FYNNEI. The CDR3 runs to 17 residues. The CDR3 coding sequence is TGTGCCAGCAGTGAGTCGGAGGCGGGAGCAATCACCGGGGAGCTGTTTTTT. Translation: CASSESEAGAITGELFF.

This clonotype was seen only a few times. The J gene is TRBJ1-4, the V gene TRBV9, with TRBD1 matching over 8 bases. The germline V gene encodes CDR1 SGDLS and CDR2 YYNGEE. The J segment lost 8 bases and the V segment lost 3 bases, leaving 6 bases of the junction unmatched. This CDR3 region has 14 residues. In nucleotides, the CDR3 is TGTGCCAGCAGCGCCGGACAGGGTTTGGAAAAACTGTTTTTT. It yields the protein CASSAGQGLEKLFF.

This clonotype was found a few times. V gene TRBV4-3 combines with J gene TRBJ1-6; D is perhaps TRBD1 (5 bases). Germline V gene lookup returns CDR1 LGHNA and CDR2 YSLEER. Trimming left V 4 bases short and J 9 bases short, with 16 bases between. The length of the CDR3 is 15 residues. This chain's CDR3 is CASSPGPGSPSPLHF. As DNA, the CDR3 is TGCGCCAGCAGCCCGGGACCGGGATCTCCTTCACCCCTCCACTTT.

J is TRBJ2-7 and V is TRBV7-2; 8 bases are shared with TRBD1. Trimming took 0 bases from V and 6 from J; bases not matched to a gene: 7. The CDR3 has 15 amino acids. Per the germline V gene, CDR1 is SGHTA and CDR2 is FQGNSA. This chain's CDR3 is CASSLALDRAVEQYF. CDR3 in DNA: TGTGCCAGCAGCTTAGCGCTGGACAGGGCGGTCGAGCAGTACTTC.